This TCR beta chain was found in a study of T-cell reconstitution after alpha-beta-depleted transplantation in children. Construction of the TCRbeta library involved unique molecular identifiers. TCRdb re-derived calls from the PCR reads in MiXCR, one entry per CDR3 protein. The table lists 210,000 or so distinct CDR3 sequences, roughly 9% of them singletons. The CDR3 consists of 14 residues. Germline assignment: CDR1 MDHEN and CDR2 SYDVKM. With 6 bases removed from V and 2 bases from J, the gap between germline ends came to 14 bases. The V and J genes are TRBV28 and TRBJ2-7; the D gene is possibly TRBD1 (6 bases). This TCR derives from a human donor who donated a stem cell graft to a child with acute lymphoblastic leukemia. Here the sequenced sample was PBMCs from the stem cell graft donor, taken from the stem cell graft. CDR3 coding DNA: TGTGCCAGCAGCCGGACAGTCGACACCTACGAGCAGTACTTC. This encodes CASSRTVDTYEQYF.